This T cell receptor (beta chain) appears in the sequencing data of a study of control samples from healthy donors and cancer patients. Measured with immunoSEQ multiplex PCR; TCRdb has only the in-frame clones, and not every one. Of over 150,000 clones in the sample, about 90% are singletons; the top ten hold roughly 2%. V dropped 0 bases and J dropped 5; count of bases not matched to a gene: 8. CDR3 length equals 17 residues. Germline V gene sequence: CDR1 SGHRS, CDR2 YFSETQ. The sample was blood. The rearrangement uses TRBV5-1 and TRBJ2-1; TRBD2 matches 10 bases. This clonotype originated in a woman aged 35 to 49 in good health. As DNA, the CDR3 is TGCGCCAGCAGCTTGGCCGGAGCGGGGGGGCGCCACAATGAGCAGTTCTTC. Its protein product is CASSLAGAGGRHNEQFF.